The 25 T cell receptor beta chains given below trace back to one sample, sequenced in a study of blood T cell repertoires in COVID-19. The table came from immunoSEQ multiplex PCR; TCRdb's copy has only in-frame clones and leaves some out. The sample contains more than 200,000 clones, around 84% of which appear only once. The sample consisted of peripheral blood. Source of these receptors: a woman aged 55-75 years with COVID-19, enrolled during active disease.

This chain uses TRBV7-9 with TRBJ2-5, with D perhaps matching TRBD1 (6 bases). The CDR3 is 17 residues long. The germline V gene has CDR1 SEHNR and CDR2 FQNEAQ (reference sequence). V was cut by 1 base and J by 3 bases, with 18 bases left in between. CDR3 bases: TGTGCCAGCAGCTTAGTATTTATGGGGGCCGCCGAAGAGACCCAGTACTTC. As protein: CASSLVFMGAAEETQYF.

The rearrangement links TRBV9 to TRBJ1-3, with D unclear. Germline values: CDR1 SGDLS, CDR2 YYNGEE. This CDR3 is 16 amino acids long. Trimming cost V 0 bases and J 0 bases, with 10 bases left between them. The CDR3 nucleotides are TGTGCCAGCAGCGTAGTTCCAACAGACTCTGGAAACACCATATATTTT. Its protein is CASSVVPTDSGNTIYF.

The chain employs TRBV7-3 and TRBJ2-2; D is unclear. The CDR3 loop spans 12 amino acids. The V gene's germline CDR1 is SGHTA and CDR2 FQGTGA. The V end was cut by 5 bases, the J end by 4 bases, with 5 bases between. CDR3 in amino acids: CASSPFTGELFF. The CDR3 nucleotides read TGTGCCAGCAGCCCCTTCACCGGGGAGCTGTTTTTT.

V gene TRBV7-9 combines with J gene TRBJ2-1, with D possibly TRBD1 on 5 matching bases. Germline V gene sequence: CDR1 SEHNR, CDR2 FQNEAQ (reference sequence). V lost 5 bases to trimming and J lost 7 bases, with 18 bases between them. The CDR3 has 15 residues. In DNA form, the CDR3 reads TGTGCCAGCAGCCAGCTAGGACAACCTCATAATGAGCAGTTCTTC. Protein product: CASSQLGQPHNEQFF.

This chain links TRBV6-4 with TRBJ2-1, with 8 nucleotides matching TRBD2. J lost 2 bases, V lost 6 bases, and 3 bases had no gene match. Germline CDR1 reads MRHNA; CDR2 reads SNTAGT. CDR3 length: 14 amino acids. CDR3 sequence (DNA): TGTGCCAGCAGCACTAGCGGAGCCTACAATGAGCAGTTCTTC. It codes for CASSTSGAYNEQFF.

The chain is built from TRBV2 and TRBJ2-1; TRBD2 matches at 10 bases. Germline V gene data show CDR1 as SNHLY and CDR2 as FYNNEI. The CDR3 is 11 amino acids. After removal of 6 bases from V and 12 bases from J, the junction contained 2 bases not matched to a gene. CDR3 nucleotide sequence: TGTGCCAGCAGCGTAGCGGGAGGGCAGTTCTTC. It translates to CASSVAGGQFF. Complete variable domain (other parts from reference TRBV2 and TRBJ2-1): EPEVTQTPSHQVTQMGQEVILRCVPISNHLYFYWYRQILGQKVEFLVSFYNNEISEKSEIFDDQFSVERPDGSNFTLKIRSTKLEDSAMYFCASSVAGGQFFGPGTRLTVL.

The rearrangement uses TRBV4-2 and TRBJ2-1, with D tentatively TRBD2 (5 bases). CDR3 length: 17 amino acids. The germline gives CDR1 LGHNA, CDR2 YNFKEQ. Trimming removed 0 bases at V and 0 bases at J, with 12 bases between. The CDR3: CASSQDLLALSYNEQFF. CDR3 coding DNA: TGTGCCAGCAGCCAAGATCTGCTAGCCCTCTCCTACAATGAGCAGTTCTTC.

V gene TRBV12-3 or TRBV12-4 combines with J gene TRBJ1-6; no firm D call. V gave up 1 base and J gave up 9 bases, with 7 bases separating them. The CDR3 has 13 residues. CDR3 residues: CASSLGVGSPLHF. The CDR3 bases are TGTGCCAGCAGTTTAGGAGTCGGTTCACCCCTCCACTTT.

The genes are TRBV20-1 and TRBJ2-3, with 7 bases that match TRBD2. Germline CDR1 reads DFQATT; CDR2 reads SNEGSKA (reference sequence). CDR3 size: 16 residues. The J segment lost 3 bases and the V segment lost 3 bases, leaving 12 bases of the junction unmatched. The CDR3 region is CSASEGLGVTTDTQYF. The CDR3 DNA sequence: TGCAGTGCTAGTGAAGGACTAGGAGTTACTACAGATACGCAGTATTTT.

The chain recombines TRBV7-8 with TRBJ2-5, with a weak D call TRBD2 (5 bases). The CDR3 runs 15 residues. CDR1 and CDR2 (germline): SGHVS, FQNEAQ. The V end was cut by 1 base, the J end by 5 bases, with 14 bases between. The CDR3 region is CASSLVSSPAETQYF. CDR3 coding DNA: TGTGCCAGCAGCTTAGTCTCTAGCCCGGCGGAGACCCAGTACTTC.

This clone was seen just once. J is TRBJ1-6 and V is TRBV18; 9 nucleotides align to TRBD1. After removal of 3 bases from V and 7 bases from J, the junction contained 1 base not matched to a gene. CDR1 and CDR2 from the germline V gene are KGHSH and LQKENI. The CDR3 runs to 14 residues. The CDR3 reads CASSPTGGNSPLHF. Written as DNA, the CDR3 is TGTGCCAGCTCACCGACAGGGGGAAATTCACCCCTCCACTTT.

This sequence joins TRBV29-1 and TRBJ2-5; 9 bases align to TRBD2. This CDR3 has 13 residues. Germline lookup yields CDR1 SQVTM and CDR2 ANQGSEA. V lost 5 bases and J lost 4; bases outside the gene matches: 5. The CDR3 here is CSVLAGARETQYF. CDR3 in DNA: TGCAGCGTTTTAGCGGGAGCCCGAGAGACCCAGTACTTC.

In nucleotides, the CDR3 is TGCAGTGGACAGCTGAATGAAAAACTGTTTTTT. Translated, it gives CSGQLNEKLFF. The rearrangement links TRBV20-1 to TRBJ1-4, with a possible D match to TRBD1 (5 bases). Looked up from germline, CDR1 is DFQATT and CDR2 is SNEGSKA (reference sequence). Trimming pared 7 bases from V and 5 bases from J, leaving 8 bases between. The CDR3 sequence is 11 residues long.

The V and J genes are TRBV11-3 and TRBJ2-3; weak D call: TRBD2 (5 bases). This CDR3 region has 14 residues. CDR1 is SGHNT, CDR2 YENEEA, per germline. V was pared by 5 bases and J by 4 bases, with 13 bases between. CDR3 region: CASSPVSGADTQYF. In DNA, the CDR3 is TGTGCCAGCAGCCCCGTGAGCGGAGCAGATACGCAGTATTTT.

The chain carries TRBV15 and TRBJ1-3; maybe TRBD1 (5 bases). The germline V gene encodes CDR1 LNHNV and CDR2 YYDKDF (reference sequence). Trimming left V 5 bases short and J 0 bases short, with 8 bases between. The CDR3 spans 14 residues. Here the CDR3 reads CATSDSPSGNTIYF. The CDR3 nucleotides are TGTGCCACCAGCGACAGCCCCTCTGGAAACACCATATATTTT.

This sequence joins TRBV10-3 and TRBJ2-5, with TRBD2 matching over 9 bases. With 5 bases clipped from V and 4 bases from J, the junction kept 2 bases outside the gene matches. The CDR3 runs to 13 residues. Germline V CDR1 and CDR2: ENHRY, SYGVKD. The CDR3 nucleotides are TGTGCCATCAGTTGGCGGGAGGGAGAGACCCAGTACTTC. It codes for CAISWREGETQYF.

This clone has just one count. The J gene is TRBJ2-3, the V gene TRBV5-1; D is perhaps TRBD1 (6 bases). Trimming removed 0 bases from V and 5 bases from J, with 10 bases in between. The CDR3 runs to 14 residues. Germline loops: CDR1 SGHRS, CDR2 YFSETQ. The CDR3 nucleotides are TGCGCCAGCAGCTTGGGACAGGCCGTAGATACGCAGTATTTT. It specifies CASSLGQAVDTQYF.

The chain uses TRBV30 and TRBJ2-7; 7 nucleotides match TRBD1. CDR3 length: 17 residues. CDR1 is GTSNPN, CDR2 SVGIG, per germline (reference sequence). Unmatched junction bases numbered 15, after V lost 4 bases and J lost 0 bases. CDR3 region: CAWNGALSSGGSYEQYF. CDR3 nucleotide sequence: TGTGCCTGGAACGGAGCTCTCTCCTCAGGGGGCTCCTACGAGCAGTACTTC.

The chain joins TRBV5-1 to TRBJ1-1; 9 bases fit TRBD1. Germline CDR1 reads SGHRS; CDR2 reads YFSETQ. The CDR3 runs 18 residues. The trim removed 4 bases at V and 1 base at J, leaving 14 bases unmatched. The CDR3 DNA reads TGCGCCAGCAGCCCCTACTTACCTGGGACAGGGCAGAACACTGAAGCTTTCTTT. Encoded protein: CASSPYLPGTGQNTEAFF. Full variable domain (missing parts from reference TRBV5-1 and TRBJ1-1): KAGVTQTPRYLIKTRGQQVTLSCSPISGHRSVSWYQQTPGQGLQFLFEYFSETQRNKGNFPGRFSGRQFSNSRSEMNVSTLELGDSALYLCASSPYLPGTGQNTEAFFGQGTRLTVV.

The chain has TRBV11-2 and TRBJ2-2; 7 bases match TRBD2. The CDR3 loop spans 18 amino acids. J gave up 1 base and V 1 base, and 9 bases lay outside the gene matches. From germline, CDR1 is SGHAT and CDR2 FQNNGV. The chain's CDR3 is CASSLGAGGGLNTGELFF. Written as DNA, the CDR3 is TGTGCCAGCAGCTTAGGGGCTGGCGGGGGACTGAACACCGGGGAGCTGTTTTTT.

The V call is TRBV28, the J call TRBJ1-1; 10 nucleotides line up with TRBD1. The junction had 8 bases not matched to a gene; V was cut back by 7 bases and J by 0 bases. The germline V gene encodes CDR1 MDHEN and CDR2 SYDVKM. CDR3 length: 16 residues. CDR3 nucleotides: TGTGCCAGCATCGACAGGGGGCTCGAGATGAACACTGAAGCTTTCTTT. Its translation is CASIDRGLEMNTEAFF.

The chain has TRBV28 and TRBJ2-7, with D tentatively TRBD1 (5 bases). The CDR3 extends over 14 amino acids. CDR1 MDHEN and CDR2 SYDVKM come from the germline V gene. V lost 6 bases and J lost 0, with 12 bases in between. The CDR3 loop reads CASRGQGRSYEQYF. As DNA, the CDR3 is TGTGCCAGCAGGGGGCAGGGCCGCTCCTACGAGCAGTACTTC.

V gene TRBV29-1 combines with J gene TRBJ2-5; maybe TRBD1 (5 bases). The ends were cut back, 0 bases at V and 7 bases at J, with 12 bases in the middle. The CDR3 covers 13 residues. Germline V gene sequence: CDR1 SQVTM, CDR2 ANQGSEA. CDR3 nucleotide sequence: TGCAGCGTTGAAGATGGGGCAGCTCCGACCCAGTACTTC. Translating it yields CSVEDGAAPTQYF.

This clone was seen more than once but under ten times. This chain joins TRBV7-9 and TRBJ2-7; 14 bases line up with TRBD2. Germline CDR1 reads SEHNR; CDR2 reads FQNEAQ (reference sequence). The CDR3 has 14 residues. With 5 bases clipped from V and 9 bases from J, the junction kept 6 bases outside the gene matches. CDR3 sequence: CASSSGTSGSGQYF. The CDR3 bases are TGTGCCAGCAGCAGTGGGACTAGCGGGAGTGGGCAGTACTTC.

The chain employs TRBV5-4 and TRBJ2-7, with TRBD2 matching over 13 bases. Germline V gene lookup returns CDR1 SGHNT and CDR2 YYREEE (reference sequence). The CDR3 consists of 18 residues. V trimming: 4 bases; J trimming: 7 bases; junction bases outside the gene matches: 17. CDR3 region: CASSPGQRTSGRAGEQYF. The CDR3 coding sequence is TGTGCCAGCAGCCCAGGACAGCGAACTAGCGGGAGGGCCGGGGAGCAGTACTTC.